The rows below give T cell receptor beta chains drawn from one sample of a study of OX40 agonist ivuxolimab in advanced cancers. Sequenced by immunoSEQ multiplex PCR; TCRdb stores in-frame clones only, minus some. The sample gives under 70,000 clones, roughly 90% of which show up once; 7.6% is in the top ten. Here the sequenced sample was CD4+ or CD8+ T cells sorted from blood, taken in a trial of the OX40 agonist ivuxolimab. These receptors were taken from an adult with an advanced solid tumor such as melanoma, head and neck, liver or kidney cancer. CDR3s include the opening cysteine and the closing phenylalanine or tryptophan. D genes are given only for firm matches. Only some rows state a clone size, as once, few, many or a class for expanded clones.

>.|TRBV7-2|TRBJ1-5|.
CASSLGGQPQHF
TGTGCCAGCAGCTTGGGAGGTCAGCCCCAGCATTTT
>.|TRBV2|TRBJ2-7|.
CASSVAGSPYEQYF
TGTGCCAGCAGTGTGGCAGGGAGTCCCTACGAGCAGTACTTC
>TRBD2|TRBV4-1|TRBJ2-1|.
CATGRGAINEQFF
TGCGCCACCGGGCGGGGGGCAATCAATGAGCAGTTCTTC
>.|TRBV11-2|TRBJ2-1|.
CASSLGPGLNNEQFF
TGTGCCAGCAGCTTGGGGCCCGGACTGAACAATGAGCAGTTCTTC
>.|TRBV5-1|TRBJ2-3|.
CASTPHGGGSTDTQYF
TGCGCCAGCACTCCCCATGGGGGGGGCAGCACAGATACGCAGTATTTT
>TRBD2|TRBV19|TRBJ2-1|.
CASSIWAGGFSYNEQFF
TGTGCCAGTAGTATCTGGGCGGGGGGGTTCTCCTACAATGAGCAGTTCTTC
>.|TRBV27|TRBJ1-2|.
CASSSILTGSGLGYTF
TGTGCCAGCAGTTCGATCCTCACAGGGTCGGGGTTGGGCTACACCTTC
>TRBD1|TRBV4-3|TRBJ1-2|.
CASSQGGTGRFGAYGYTF
TGCGCCAGCAGCCAAGGCGGGACAGGGCGCTTTGGGGCCTATGGCTACACCTTC
>.|TRBV13|TRBJ1-3|.
CASSLRGGGLGNTIYF
TGTGCCAGCAGCTTAAGGGGAGGCGGCCTTGGAAACACCATATATTTT
>TRBD2|TRBV6-5|TRBJ2-3|.
CASSYSSGGGTDTQYF
TGTGCCAGCAGTTATTCTAGCGGGGGAGGCACAGATACGCAGTATTTT
>.|TRBV27|TRBJ2-4|once
CASSSPSGKIFF
TGTGCCAGCAGTTCCCCCTCAGGGAAGATTTTCTTC
>TRBD1|TRBV7-6|TRBJ1-1|.
CASSGPGQDIDEAFF
TGTGCCAGCAGCGGACCGGGACAGGATATCGACGAAGCTTTCTTT
>.|TRBV7-6|TRBJ2-2|.
CASSKEVSLNTGELFF
TGTGCCAGCAGCAAAGAGGTCAGCCTGAACACCGGGGAGCTGTTTTTT
>.|TRBV4-1|TRBJ1-2|.
CASSQEISGRTYGYTF
TGCGCCAGCAGCCAAGAAATATCGGGCAGGACCTATGGCTACACCTTC
>TRBD1|TRBV29-1|TRBJ2-3|once
CSARGQGLTDTQYF
TGCAGCGCTAGGGGACAGGGGCTAACAGATACGCAGTATTTT
>.|TRBV2|TRBJ2-7|.
CASSEAIGKKYF
TGTGCCAGCAGTGAAGCCATAGGAAAAAAGTACTTC
>.|TRBV7-2|TRBJ2-7|.
CASSLMRDPYEQYF
TGTGCCAGCAGCCTCATGCGGGACCCCTACGAGCAGTACTTC
>.|TRBV4-3|TRBJ1-5|.
CASSQGVARGQPQHF
TGCGCCAGCAGCCAAGGTGTGGCTAGGGGTCAGCCCCAGCATTTT
>TRBD1|TRBV5-5|TRBJ2-1|once
CASSFTGVSSYNEQFF
TGTGCCAGCAGCTTTACAGGGGTCAGCTCCTACAATGAGCAGTTCTTC
>.|TRBV21-1|TRBJ2-3|.
CASKVADTQYF
TGTGCCAGCAAGGTGGCAGATACGCAGTATTTT
>.|TRBV19|TRBJ1-1|few
CASSLSTGNTEAFF
TGTGCCAGTAGCCTATCAACAGGGAACACTGAAGCTTTCTTT
>.|TRBV27|TRBJ1-2|.
CASSPLGVGYGYTF
TGTGCCAGCAGTCCCCTGGGGGTGGGCTATGGCTACACCTTC
>TRBD1|TRBV13|TRBJ2-3|.
CASSLAPGQGLWDTQYF
TGTGCCAGCAGCTTAGCACCGGGACAGGGTCTTTGGGATACGCAGTATTTT
>.|TRBV30|TRBJ2-7|.
CAWSQQAYEQYF
TGTGCCTGGAGCCAACAGGCCTACGAGCAGTACTTC
>.|TRBV23-1|TRBJ1-2|.
CASTGGRSNYGYTF
TGCGCCAGCACAGGCGGGCGATCAAACTATGGCTACACCTTC
>.|TRBV2|TRBJ2-5|.
CASSVSVQETQYF
TGTGCCAGCAGTGTGAGCGTCCAAGAGACCCAGTACTTC
>TRBD1|TRBV27|TRBJ2-7|medium-sized
CASSLGQGAHHEQYF
TGTGCCAGCAGTTTAGGGCAGGGGGCCCACCACGAGCAGTACTTC
>.|TRBV5-6|TRBJ1-1|.
CASGPRVPGGEAFF
TGTGCCAGCGGCCCCCGCGTTCCTGGAGGGGAAGCTTTCTTT
>TRBD1|TRBV4-1|TRBJ2-7|.
CASSQWTGYEQYF
TGCGCCAGCAGCCAATGGACAGGGTACGAGCAGTACTTC
>.|TRBV2|TRBJ2-3|.
CASRAGPTDTQYF
TGTGCCAGCAGGGCGGGGCCCACAGATACGCAGTATTTT
>.|TRBV4-2|TRBJ2-5|.
CASSQEQGSGETQYF
TGTGCCAGCAGCCAAGAGCAGGGGTCTGGGGAGACCCAGTACTTC